The present TCR beta chain was sequenced within a study of T cell responses to AZD1222 COVID-19 vaccine. Study-level information: The study pooled second doses at about 4 or about 12 weeks.

Remarks on this clone: Its antigen is not known.

Produced via immunoSEQ multiplex PCR; TCRdb's table is partial and in-frame only. The data contain 120,000 or so clones, around 90% of them seen just once; the ten biggest clones take up roughly 1.6%. This CDR3 contains 13 residues. Germline-derived CDR1 and CDR2 are SGDLS and YYNGEE. V dropped 1 base and J dropped 3 bases, with 7 bases sitting between them. Points from the study as a whole: Baseline antibody screening turned up just a handful of seropositive AZD1222 recipients. Following two doses of AZD1222, Spike-specific TCR breadth and depth rose. Samples come after the peak T cell response, not at day 14.

The clonotype comes from an adult in good health. This chain uses TRBV9 with TRBJ1-1; D perhaps matches TRBD1 (5 bases). Sequenced material: peripheral blood, taken on day 0 of AZD1222 vaccination. CDR3: CASSVQGHTEAFF. The CDR3 nucleotides are TGTGCCAGCAGCGTACAGGGCCACACTGAAGCTTTCTTT.